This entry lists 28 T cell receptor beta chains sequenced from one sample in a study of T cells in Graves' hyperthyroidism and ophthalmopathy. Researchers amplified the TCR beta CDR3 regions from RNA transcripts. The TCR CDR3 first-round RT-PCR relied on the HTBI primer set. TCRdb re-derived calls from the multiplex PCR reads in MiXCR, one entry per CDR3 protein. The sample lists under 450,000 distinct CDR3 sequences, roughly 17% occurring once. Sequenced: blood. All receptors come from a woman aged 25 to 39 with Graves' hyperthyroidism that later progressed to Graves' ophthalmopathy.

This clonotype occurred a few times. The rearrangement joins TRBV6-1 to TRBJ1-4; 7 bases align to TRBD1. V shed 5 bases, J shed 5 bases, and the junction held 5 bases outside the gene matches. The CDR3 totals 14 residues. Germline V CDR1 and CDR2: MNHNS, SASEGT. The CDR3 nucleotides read TGTGCCAGCAGTATTGACAGGGAAAATGAAAAACTGTTTTTT. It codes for CASSIDRENEKLFF.

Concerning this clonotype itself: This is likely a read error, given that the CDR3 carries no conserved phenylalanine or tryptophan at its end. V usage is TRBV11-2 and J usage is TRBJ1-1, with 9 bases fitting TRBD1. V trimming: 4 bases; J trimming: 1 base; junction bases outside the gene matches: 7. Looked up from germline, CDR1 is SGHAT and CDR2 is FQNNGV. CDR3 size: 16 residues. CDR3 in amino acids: CASSSTPDRGNTEAFL. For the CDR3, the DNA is TGTGCCAGCAGCTCCACCCCGGACAGGGGGAACACTGAAGCTTTCCTT.

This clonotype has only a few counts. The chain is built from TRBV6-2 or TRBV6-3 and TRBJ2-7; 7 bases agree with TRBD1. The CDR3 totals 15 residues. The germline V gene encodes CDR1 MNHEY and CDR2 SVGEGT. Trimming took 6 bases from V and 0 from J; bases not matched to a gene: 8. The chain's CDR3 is CASRPDRAYSYEQYF. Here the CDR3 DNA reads TGTGCCAGCAGACCAGACAGGGCCTACTCCTACGAGCAGTACTTC.

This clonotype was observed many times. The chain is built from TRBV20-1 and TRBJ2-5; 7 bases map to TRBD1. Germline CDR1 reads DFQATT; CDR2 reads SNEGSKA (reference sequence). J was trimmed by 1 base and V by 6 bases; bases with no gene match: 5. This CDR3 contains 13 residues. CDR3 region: CSAQGTVQETQYF. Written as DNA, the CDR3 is TGCAGTGCCCAGGGGACAGTCCAAGAGACCCAGTACTTC.

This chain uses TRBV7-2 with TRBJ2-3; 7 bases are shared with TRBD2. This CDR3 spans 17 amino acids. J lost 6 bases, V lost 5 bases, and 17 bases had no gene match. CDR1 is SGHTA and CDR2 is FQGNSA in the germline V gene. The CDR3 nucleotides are TGTGCCAGCAGCGTACTACTAGCGAGTCACGCCCGGGATACGCAGTATTTT. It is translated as CASSVLLASHARDTQYF. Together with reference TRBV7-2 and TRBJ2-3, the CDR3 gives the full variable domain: GAGVSQSPSNKVTEKGKDVELRCDPISGHTALYWYRQSLGQGLEFLIYFQGNSAPDKSGLPSDRFSAERTGGSVSTLTIQRTQQEDSAVYLCASSVLLASHARDTQYFGPGTRLTVL.

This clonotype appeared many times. CDR3 DNA: TGTGCCAGCAGCCCTATGAGAGAGGGGAAAGTAATCTCAGATACGCAGTATTTT. The encoded protein is CASSPMREGKVISDTQYF. The rearrangement links TRBV11-2 to TRBJ2-3; D may correspond to TRBD1 or TRBD2 (5 bases each). CDR3 size: 18 residues. In germline, CDR1 is SGHAT, CDR2 FQNNGV. V gave up 5 bases and J gave up 4 bases, with 25 bases separating them.

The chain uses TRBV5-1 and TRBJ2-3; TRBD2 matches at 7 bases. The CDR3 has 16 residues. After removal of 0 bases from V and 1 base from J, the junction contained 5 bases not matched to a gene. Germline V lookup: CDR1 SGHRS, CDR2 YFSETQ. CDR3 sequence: CASSLVAGVGTDTQYF. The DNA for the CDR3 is TGCGCCAGCAGCTTGGTTGCGGGGGTTGGCACAGATACGCAGTATTTT.

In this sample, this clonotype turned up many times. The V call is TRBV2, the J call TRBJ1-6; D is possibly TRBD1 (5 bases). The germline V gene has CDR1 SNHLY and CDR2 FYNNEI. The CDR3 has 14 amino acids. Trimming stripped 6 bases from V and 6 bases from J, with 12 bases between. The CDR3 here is CASSGDGFNSPLHF. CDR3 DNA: TGTGCCAGCAGCGGGGACGGATTTAATTCACCCCTCCACTTT. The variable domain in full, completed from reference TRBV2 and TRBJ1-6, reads EPEVTQTPSHQVTQMGQEVILRCVPISNHLYFYWYRQILGQKVEFLVSFYNNEISEKSEIFDDQFSVERPDGSNFTLKIRSTKLEDSAMYFCASSGDGFNSPLHFGNGTRLTVT.

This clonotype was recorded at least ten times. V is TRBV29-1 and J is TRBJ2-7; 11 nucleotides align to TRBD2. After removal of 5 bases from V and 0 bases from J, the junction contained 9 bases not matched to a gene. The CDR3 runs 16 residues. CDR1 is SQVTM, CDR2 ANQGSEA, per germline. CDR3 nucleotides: TGCAGCGTTCGGGGGCTAGCGGGAGGCAGCTCCTACGAGCAGTACTTC. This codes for CSVRGLAGGSSYEQYF.

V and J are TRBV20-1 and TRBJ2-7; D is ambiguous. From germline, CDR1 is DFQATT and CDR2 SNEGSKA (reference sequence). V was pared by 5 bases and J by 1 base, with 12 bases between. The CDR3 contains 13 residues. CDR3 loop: CSAGSRESYEQYF. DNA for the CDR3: TGCAGTGCTGGAAGTAGAGAATCCTACGAGCAGTACTTC.

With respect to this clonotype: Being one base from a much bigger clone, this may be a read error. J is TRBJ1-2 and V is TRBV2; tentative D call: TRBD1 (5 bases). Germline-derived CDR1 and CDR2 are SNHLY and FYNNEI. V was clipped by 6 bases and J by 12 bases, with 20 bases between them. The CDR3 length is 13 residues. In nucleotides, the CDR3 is TGTGCCAGCAGGCCGGGCAGTGGGGCTCTGGACACCTTC. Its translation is CASRPGSGALDTF. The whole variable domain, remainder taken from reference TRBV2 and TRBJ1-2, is EPEVTQTPSHQVTQMGQEVILRCVPISNHLYFYWYRQILGQKVEFLVSFYNNEISEKSEIFDDQFSVERPDGSNFTLKIRSTKLEDSAMYFCASRPGSGALDTFGSGTRLTVV.

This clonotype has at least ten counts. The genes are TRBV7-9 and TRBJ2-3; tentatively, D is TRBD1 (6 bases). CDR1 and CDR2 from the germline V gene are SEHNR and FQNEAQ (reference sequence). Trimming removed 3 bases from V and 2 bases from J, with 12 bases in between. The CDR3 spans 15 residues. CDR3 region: CASSLGAPNTDTQYF. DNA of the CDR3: TGTGCCAGCAGCTTGGGGGCGCCGAACACAGATACGCAGTATTTT.

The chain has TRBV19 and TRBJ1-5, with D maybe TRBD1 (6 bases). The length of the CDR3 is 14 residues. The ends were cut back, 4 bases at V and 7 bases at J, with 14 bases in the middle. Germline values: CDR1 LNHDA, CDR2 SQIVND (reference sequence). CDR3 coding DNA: TGTGCCAGTAGTAAAGGGGGGGCTCGGCAGCCCCAGCATTTT. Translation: CASSKGGARQPQHF.

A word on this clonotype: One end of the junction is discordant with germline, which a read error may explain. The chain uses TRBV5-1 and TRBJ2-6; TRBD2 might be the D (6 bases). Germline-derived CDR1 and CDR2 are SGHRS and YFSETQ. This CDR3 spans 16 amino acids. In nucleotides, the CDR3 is TGTGCCAGCACCAGGGCGGGGTTGTCTGGGGCCAACGTCCTGACTTTC. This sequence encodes CASTRAGLSGANVLTF.

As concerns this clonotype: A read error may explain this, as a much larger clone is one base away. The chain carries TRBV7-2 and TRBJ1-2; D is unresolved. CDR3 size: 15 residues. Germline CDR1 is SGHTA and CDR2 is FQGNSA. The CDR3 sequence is CSSSLVGGANYGYTF. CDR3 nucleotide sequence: TGTTCCAGCAGCTTAGTTGGAGGTGCTAACTATGGCTACACCTTC. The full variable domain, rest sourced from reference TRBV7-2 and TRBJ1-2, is GAGVSQSPSNKVTEKGKDVELRCDPISGHTALYWYRQSLGQGLEFLIYFQGNSAPDKSGLPSDRFSAERTGGSVSTLTIQRTQQEDSAVYLCSSSLVGGANYGYTFGSGTRLTVV.

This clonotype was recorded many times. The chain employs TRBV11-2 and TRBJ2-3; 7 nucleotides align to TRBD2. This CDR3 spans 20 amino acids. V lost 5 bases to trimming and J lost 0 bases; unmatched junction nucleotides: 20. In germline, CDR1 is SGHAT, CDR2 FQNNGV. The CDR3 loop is CASSPYPHIMGGDSTDTQYF. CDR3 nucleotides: TGTGCCAGCAGCCCCTATCCCCACATTATGGGGGGGGATAGCACAGATACGCAGTATTTT.

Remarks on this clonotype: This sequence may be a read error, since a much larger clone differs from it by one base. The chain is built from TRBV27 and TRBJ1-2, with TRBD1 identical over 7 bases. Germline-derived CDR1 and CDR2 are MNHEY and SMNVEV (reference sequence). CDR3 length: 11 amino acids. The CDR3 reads CANSHRGGYTF. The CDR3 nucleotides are TGTGCCAACAGTCACAGGGGTGGCTACACCTTC.

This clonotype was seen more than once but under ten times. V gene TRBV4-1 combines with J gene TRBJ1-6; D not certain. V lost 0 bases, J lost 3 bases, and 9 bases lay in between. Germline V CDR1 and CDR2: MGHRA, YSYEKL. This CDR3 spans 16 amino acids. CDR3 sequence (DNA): TGCGCCAGCAGCCAAGAACCAGAACTCTATAATTCACCCCTCCACTTT. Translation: CASSQEPELYNSPLHF.

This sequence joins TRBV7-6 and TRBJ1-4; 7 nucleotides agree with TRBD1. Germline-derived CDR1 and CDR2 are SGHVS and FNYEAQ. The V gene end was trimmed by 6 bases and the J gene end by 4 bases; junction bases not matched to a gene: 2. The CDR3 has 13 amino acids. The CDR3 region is CASSRGHNEKLFF. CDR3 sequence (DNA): TGTGCCAGCAGTAGGGGGCATAATGAAAAACTGTTTTTT.

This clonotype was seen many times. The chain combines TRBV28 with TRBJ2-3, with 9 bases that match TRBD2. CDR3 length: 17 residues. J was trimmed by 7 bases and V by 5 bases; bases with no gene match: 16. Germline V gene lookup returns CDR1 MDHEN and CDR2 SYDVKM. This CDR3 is CASSPESASGKYNTQYF. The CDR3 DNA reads TGTGCCAGCAGTCCCGAATCGGCTAGCGGGAAGTATAATACGCAGTATTTT. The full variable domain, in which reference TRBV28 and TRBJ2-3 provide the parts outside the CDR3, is DVKVTQSSRYLVKRTGEKVFLECVQDMDHENMFWYRQDPGLGLRLIYFSYDVKMKEKGDIPEGYSVSREKKERFSLILESASTNQTSMYLCASSPESASGKYNTQYFGPGTRLTVL.

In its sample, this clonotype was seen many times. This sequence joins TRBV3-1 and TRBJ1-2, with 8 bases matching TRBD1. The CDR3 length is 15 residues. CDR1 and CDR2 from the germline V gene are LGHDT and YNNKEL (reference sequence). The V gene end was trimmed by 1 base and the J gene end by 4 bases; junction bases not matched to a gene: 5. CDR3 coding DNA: TGTGCCAGCAGCCAAGCAGGCAGGGGGCCCTATGGCTACACCTTC. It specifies CASSQAGRGPYGYTF.

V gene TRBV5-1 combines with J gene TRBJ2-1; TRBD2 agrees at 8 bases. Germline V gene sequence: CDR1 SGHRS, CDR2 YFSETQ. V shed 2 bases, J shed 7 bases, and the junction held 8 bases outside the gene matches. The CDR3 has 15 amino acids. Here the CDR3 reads CASSFRGGGINEQFF. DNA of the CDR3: TGCGCCAGCAGCTTTCGGGGCGGGGGGATAAATGAGCAGTTCTTC.

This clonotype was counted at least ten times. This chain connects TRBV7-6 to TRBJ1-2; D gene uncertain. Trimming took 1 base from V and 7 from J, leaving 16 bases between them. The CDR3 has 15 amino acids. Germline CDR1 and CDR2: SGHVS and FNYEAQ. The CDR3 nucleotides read TGTGCCAGCAGCTTAGTGTCTAGGCCTCGACGTGGCTACACCTTC. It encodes CASSLVSRPRRGYTF. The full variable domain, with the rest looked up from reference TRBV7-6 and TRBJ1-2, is GAGVSQSPRYKVTKRGQDVALRCDPISGHVSLYWYRQALGQGPEFLTYFNYEAQQDKSGLPNDRFSAERPEGSISTLTIQRTEQRDSAMYRCASSLVSRPRRGYTFGSGTRLTVV.

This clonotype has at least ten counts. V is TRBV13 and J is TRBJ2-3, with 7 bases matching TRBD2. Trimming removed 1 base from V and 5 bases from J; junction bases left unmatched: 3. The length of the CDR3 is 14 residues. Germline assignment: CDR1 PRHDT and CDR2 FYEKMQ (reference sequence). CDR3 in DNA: TGTGCCAGCAGCTTAGCGGCGGGAGTAGATACGCAGTATTTT. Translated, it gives CASSLAAGVDTQYF.

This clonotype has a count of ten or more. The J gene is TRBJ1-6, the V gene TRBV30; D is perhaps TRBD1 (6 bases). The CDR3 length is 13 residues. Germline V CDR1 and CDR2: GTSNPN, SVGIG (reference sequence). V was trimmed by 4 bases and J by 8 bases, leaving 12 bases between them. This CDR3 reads CAWTPDSYSPLHF. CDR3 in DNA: TGTGCCTGGACCCCGGACAGTTATTCACCCCTCCACTTT.

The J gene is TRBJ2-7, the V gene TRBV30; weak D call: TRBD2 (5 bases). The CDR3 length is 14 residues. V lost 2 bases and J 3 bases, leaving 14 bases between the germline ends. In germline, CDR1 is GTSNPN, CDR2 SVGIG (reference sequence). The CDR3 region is CAWSRRRFSYEQYF. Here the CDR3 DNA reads TGTGCCTGGAGTAGGAGGAGATTCAGCTACGAGCAGTACTTC.

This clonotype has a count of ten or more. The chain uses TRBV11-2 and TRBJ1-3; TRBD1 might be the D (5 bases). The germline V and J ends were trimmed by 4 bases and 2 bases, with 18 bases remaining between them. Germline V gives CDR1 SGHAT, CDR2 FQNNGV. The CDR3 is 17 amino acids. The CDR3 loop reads CASSSISSLGAGNTIYF. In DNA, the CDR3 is TGTGCCAGCAGCTCTATATCGTCTCTGGGGGCTGGAAACACCATATATTTT.

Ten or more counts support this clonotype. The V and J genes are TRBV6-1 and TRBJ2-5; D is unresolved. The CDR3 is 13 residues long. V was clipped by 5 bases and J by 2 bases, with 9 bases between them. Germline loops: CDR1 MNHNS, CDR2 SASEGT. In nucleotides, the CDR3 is TGTGCCAGCAGTTCCCAGTTACAAGAGACCCAGTACTTC. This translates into CASSSQLQETQYF.